This T cell receptor (beta chain) was obtained from a study of T cell responses to AZD1222 COVID-19 vaccine. Overall study results and limits: Spike-specific TCRs gained breadth and depth after people received two AZD1222 doses.

Generated by immunoSEQ multiplex PCR, the TCRdb table keeps only in-frame clones and is missing some. The sample contains over 110,000 clones, about 92% of which appear only once. Regarding this clone: Antigen unknown.

This CDR3 has 16 amino acids. With 4 bases removed from V and 2 bases from J, the gap between germline ends came to 12 bases. Germline lookup yields CDR1 MNHNS and CDR2 SASEGT. The gene calls are TRBV6-1 and TRBJ2-6, with a weak D call TRBD1 (6 bases). The receptor comes from an adult who had recovered from COVID-19. Sequences were derived from peripheral blood, sampled after recovery from COVID-19. DNA for the CDR3: TGTGCCAGCAGTGTTACAGGGAACACTGGGGCCAACGTCCTGACTTTC. Translating it yields CASSVTGNTGANVLTF.